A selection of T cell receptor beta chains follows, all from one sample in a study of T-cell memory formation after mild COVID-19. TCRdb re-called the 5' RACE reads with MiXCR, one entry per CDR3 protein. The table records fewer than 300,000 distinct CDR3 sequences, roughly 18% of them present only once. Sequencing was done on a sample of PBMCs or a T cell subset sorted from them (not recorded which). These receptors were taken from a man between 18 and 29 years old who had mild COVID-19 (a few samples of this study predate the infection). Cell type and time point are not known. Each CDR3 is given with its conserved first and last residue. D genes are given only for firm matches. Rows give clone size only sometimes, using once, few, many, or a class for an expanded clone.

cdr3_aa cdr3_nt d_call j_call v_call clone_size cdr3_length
CSASGSRSPGEQFF TGCAGTGCTAGCGGGTCGCGGAGTCCGGGTGAGCAGTTCTTC NA TRBJ2-1 TRBV20-1 few 14
CASSPTPHSYEQYF TGCGCCAGCAGCCCTACTCCGCACTCCTACGAGCAGTACTTC NA TRBJ2-7 TRBV5-1 few 14
CASSLSGRGNYGYTF TGTGCCAGCAGTTTGTCAGGGAGAGGGAACTATGGCTACACCTTC NA TRBJ1-2 TRBV28 few 15
CASSYIAGNTIYF TGTGCCAGCAGCTACATTGCTGGAAACACCATATATTTT NA TRBJ1-3 TRBV7-2 few 13
CASSMGLAGGDNEQFF TGTGCCAGCAGCATGGGACTAGCGGGGGGCGACAATGAGCAGTTCTTC TRBD2 TRBJ2-1 TRBV5-5 few 16
CASDTYGYTF TGTGCCTCCGATACATATGGCTACACCTTC NA TRBJ1-2 TRBV2 NA 10
CASSVWGHEQFF TGTGCCAGCAGTGTGTGGGGACATGAGCAGTTCTTC NA TRBJ2-1 TRBV7-3 NA 12
CASRDRDPNSGYTF TGTGCCAGCAGAGATAGGGACCCGAACTCTGGCTACACCTTC NA TRBJ1-2 TRBV2 once 14
CASSLGTSASYNEQFF TGCGCCAGCAGCTTGGGGACTAGTGCGTCCTACAATGAGCAGTTCTTC TRBD2 TRBJ2-1 TRBV5-1 NA 16
CASDREEGTEAFF TGTGCCAGCGACAGGGAGGAAGGGACTGAAGCTTTCTTT TRBD1 TRBJ1-1 TRBV6-2/TRBV6-3 NA 13
CASSSTGGEGTEAFF TGCGCCAGCAGCTCGACAGGGGGCGAGGGCACTGAAGCTTTCTTT TRBD1 TRBJ1-1 TRBV5-1 NA 15
CASSPVGHDADTQYF TGTGCCAGCAGCCCCGTGGGGCACGACGCAGATACGCAGTATTTT NA TRBJ2-3 TRBV11-2 NA 15
CATSRPDGELFF TGTGCCACCAGCAGACCCGACGGGGAGCTGTTTTTT NA TRBJ2-2 TRBV15 NA 12
CSARQGESGELFF TGCAGTGCTAGACAGGGGGAGTCCGGGGAGCTGTTTTTT TRBD1 TRBJ2-2 TRBV20-1 NA 13
CASSISGGIRPEQFF TGTGCCAGCAGCATTAGCGGGGGGATCCGTCCTGAGCAGTTCTTC TRBD2 TRBJ2-1 TRBV7-2 many 15
CASSPTSGGQETQYF TGTGCCAGCAGCCCGACTAGCGGGGGACAAGAGACCCAGTACTTC TRBD2 TRBJ2-5 TRBV7-8 few 15